The entry below gives a single T cell receptor beta chain sequence along with its context. Primed by a sample-barcoded 5' primer and a J-beta primer mix, a second PCR proceeded for roughly 6 to 12 cycles. Via MiXCR, TCRdb re-called the 5' RACE reads, giving one row per CDR3 protein. The data show more than 600,000 distinct CDR3 sequences, around 25% seen once. Germline values: CDR1 SGHRS, CDR2 YFSETQ. Trimming removed 0 bases from V and 0 bases from J, with 10 bases in between. This CDR3 has 17 residues. The sample comes from a study of blood T cells in healthy people across ages. These data were also reused for a study on T cells of mothers and their children.

The sequenced sample was blood. This receptor was obtained from a boy aged 5-17 years in good health. The chain employs TRBV5-1 and TRBJ2-6; tentatively, D is TRBD1 (5 bases). CDR3 residues: CASSLGQISSGANVLTF. Written as DNA, the CDR3 is TGCGCCAGCAGCTTGGGACAGATAAGCTCTGGGGCCAACGTCCTGACTTTC.